This T cell receptor beta chain came from a study of cytotoxic CD8 clonotypes in ibrutinib-treated CLL. Study-level background: Sample averages reached around 270,000 productive templates and some 94,000 productive rearrangements.

TCRdb's copy holds only in-frame clones and misses some; the assay was immunoSEQ multiplex PCR. The table records hundreds of thousands of clones, about 61% of them present only once. Germline values: CDR1 SGHRS, CDR2 YFSETQ. The CDR3 runs 16 residues. The germline V and J ends were trimmed by 0 bases and 3 bases, with 14 bases remaining between them. Whole-study findings and limits: In comparison with age-matched healthy donors, baseline clonality was higher and tracked circulating CD8+ T-cell counts. Clonality increased at ibrutinib response and stayed stable in sustained remission. At progression, however, it fell back toward baseline.

Regarding this clone: Antigen specificity is unknown.

J is TRBJ2-3 and V is TRBV5-1; D remains ambiguous. The source material was PBMCs, sampled after 36 months of ibrutinib treatment. The clonotype was recovered from a human donor with chronic lymphocytic leukemia. The CDR3 sequence: CASSLGPGLMTDTQYF. DNA of the CDR3: TGCGCCAGCAGCTTGGGGCCAGGTTTAATGACAGATACGCAGTATTTT.